The 18 T cell receptor beta chains in this list originate from one sample, sequenced in a study of post-analysis software for immune sequencing data. Study-wide findings and caveats: Five TRBV segments, including TRBV5-6, TRBV5-1 and TRBV20-1, were more frequent in patients than controls.

What these receptors recognize is not known. cDNA libraries for TCR beta contained unique molecular identifiers. TCRdb recomputed calls from the PCR reads with MiXCR, one row per CDR3 protein. The table lists 430,000 or so distinct CDR3 sequences, approximately 42% of them singletons. The specimen sequenced was blood. All receptors derive from a girl between 2 and 10 years old with multiple sclerosis.

V gene TRBV12-3 or TRBV12-4 combines with J gene TRBJ1-6; 7 positions agree with TRBD1. The CDR3 is 14 amino acids. The ends lost 5 bases at V and 6 bases at J; junction bases unmatched: 4. The CDR3 spells CASSPGQFNSPLHF. The CDR3 coding sequence is TGTGCCAGCAGTCCGGGACAGTTTAATTCACCCCTCCACTTT.

A remark on this clonotype: Germline is not matched at one junction end, which may reflect a read error. The gene calls are TRBV7-2 and TRBJ2-1; 8 bases align to TRBD2. CDR1 and CDR2 (germline): SGHTA, FQGNSA. This CDR3 is built from 15 residues. The CDR3 protein is CAGRPLGLESNEQFF. Here the CDR3 DNA reads TGTGCCGGCAGACCTCTGGGACTAGAGTCCAATGAGCAGTTCTTC. Together with reference TRBV7-2 and TRBJ2-1, the CDR3 gives the full variable domain: GAGVSQSPSNKVTEKGKDVELRCDPISGHTALYWYRQSLGQGLEFLIYFQGNSAPDKSGLPSDRFSAERTGGSVSTLTIQRTQQEDSAVYLCAGRPLGLESNEQFFGPGTRLTVL.

This clonotype was seen only a few times. This sequence joins TRBV12-3 or TRBV12-4 and TRBJ1-1; D perhaps matches TRBD1 (6 bases). CDR3 length: 17 amino acids. V lost 6 bases and J lost 7, with 27 bases in between. CDR3 region: CASSFGRIRGPQGEAFF. The CDR3 nucleotides are TGTGCCAGCAGCTTTGGTCGAATCAGGGGACCCCAGGGTGAAGCTTTCTTT.

A few counts support this clonotype. The V and J genes are TRBV6-2 or TRBV6-3 and TRBJ1-5; maybe TRBD1 (5 bases). CDR3 length: 14 amino acids. Trimming shortened V by 3 bases and J by 9 bases, and 15 bases separated the two germline ends. Germline CDR1 reads MNHEY; CDR2 reads SVGEGT. The chain's CDR3 is CASSYIGGERPQHF. The DNA of the CDR3 is TGTGCCAGCAGTTATATAGGAGGGGAACGGCCCCAGCATTTT.

This clonotype was observed a handful of times. The chain has TRBV5-6 and TRBJ1-5; 9 nucleotides agree with TRBD1. The CDR3 extends over 14 amino acids. V lost 1 base, J lost 8 bases, and 4 bases stayed unmatched. Germline loops: CDR1 SGHDT, CDR2 YYEEEE. CDR3 DNA: TGTGCCAGCAGCTTGTGGGGACAGGGTGAGCCCCAGCATTTT. This gives the protein CASSLWGQGEPQHF.

This clonotype came up a few times. This rearrangement joins TRBV5-1 to TRBJ2-4, with 7 positions matching TRBD2. Germline CDR1 is SGHRS and CDR2 is YFSETQ. The CDR3 extends over 12 amino acids. V gave up 5 bases and J gave up 10 bases; unmatched junction bases: 6. DNA of the CDR3: TGCGCCAGCAGAGTGCGGGGAGGGATTCAGTACTTC. Protein sequence: CASRVRGGIQYF.

The chain employs TRBV28 and TRBJ2-3, with 9 bases aligning to TRBD1. Germline V gene data show CDR1 as MDHEN and CDR2 as SYDVKM. Trimming took 1 base from V and 6 from J; bases not matched to a gene: 11. The CDR3 is 17 residues long. The CDR3 loop is CASSLLDGTGTKDTQYF. The CDR3 DNA sequence: TGTGCCAGCAGTTTATTGGACGGGACAGGGACAAAGGATACGCAGTATTTT. The whole variable domain, filled in from reference TRBV28 and TRBJ2-3, reads DVKVTQSSRYLVKRTGEKVFLECVQDMDHENMFWYRQDPGLGLRLIYFSYDVKMKEKGDIPEGYSVSREKKERFSLILESASTNQTSMYLCASSLLDGTGTKDTQYFGPGTRLTVL.

In its sample, this clonotype was seen a few times. The chain uses TRBV7-6 and TRBJ2-6; no firm D call. The length of the CDR3 is 18 residues. Trimming took 1 base from V and 1 from J, leaving 14 bases between them. The germline V gene encodes CDR1 SGHVS and CDR2 FNYEAQ. The CDR3 DNA reads as TGTGCCAGCAGCTTAGTCTCCGCCGACTCGTCTGGGGCCAACGTCCTGACTTTC. As protein: CASSLVSADSSGANVLTF.

The rearrangement uses TRBV6-5 and TRBJ2-3; D remains ambiguous. Trimming removed 8 bases at V and 0 bases at J, with 12 bases between. The CDR3 contains 14 residues. Per germline, CDR1 MNHEY and CDR2 SVGAGI. The CDR3 DNA reads TGTGCCAGCGCGTTTGGCGGTAGCACAGATACGCAGTATTTT. This gives the protein CASAFGGSTDTQYF.

This clonotype was seen a few times. The chain has TRBV24-1 and TRBJ2-7; 11 bases fit TRBD2. This CDR3 has 18 amino acids. V lost 4 bases to trimming and J lost 4 bases; unmatched junction nucleotides: 14. CDR1 KGHDR and CDR2 SFDVKD come from the germline V gene. CDR3 nucleotide sequence: TGTGCCACCAGTGACGCTTCAAAGGGACTAGCGGATCTGTACGAGCAGTACTTC. Its protein is CATSDASKGLADLYEQYF.

The CDR3 sequence: CASSLVWSGGSNEQFF. CDR3 nucleotides: TGTGCCAGCAGCTTAGTTTGGTCGGGAGGGTCCAATGAGCAGTTCTTC. The rearrangement links TRBV7-8 to TRBJ2-1; 8 positions match TRBD2. The CDR3 runs 16 residues. V trimming: 1 base; J trimming: 6 bases; junction bases outside the gene matches: 8. Germline assignment: CDR1 SGHVS and CDR2 FQNEAQ. Filled out from reference TRBV7-8 and TRBJ2-1, the complete variable domain reads GAGVSQSPRYKVAKRGQDVALRCDPISGHVSLFWYQQALGQGPEFLTYFQNEAQLDKSGLPSDRFFAERPEGSVSTLKIQRTQQEDSAVYLCASSLVWSGGSNEQFFGPGTRLTVL.

The genes are TRBV14 and TRBJ1-2, with D possibly being TRBD1 (5 bases). The CDR3 totals 12 residues. The V gene's germline CDR1 is SGHDN and CDR2 FVKESK. The V end was cut by 0 bases, the J end by 8 bases, with 7 bases between. The CDR3 nucleotides are TGTGCCAGCAGCCAAGAATCAGGGGGCTACACCTTC. It specifies CASSQESGGYTF.

In its sample, this clonotype was seen a few times. V usage is TRBV28 and J usage is TRBJ2-7; 7 positions agree with TRBD1. With V trimmed by 6 bases and J by 0 bases, 5 bases remained unmatched. The CDR3 sequence is 14 residues long. Germline V CDR1 and CDR2: MDHEN, SYDVKM. DNA of the CDR3: TGTGCCAGCAGCAGGGGGTATACCTCCTACGAGCAGTACTTC. Translation: CASSRGYTSYEQYF. The variable domain in full, completed from reference TRBV28 and TRBJ2-7, reads DVKVTQSSRYLVKRTGEKVFLECVQDMDHENMFWYRQDPGLGLRLIYFSYDVKMKEKGDIPEGYSVSREKKERFSLILESASTNQTSMYLCASSRGYTSYEQYFGPGTRLTVT.

The rearrangement links TRBV7-9 to TRBJ2-1, with D possibly being TRBD1 or TRBD2 (5 bases each). The CDR3 covers 17 residues. CDR1 is SEHNR, CDR2 FQNEAQ, per germline (reference sequence). Trimming shortened V by 5 bases and J by 2 bases, and 19 bases separated the two germline ends. In nucleotides, the CDR3 is TGTGCCAGCAGCCCCGGACCAACCGGGACCACCTACAATGAGCAGTTCTTC. Protein product: CASSPGPTGTTYNEQFF.

This clonotype came up a few times. The V and J genes are TRBV20-1 and TRBJ1-6; the D gene is possibly TRBD1 (6 bases). Germline CDR1 reads DFQATT; CDR2 reads SNEGSKA (reference sequence). CDR3 length: 14 amino acids. V lost 0 bases and J 7 bases, leaving 10 bases between the germline ends. CDR3 in DNA: TGCAGTGCTAGAGATATACAGGGAAATTCACCCCTCCACTTT. Protein sequence: CSARDIQGNSPLHF.

The chain combines TRBV9 with TRBJ2-6, with 7 bases lining up with TRBD1. Trimming took 3 bases from V and 4 from J; bases not matched to a gene: 10. Germline CDR1 and CDR2: SGDLS and YYNGEE. The CDR3 contains 17 residues. Here the CDR3 DNA reads TGTGCCAGCAGCGGAGTGAGACAGGGTGCCGGGGCCAACGTCCTGACTTTC. This gives the protein CASSGVRQGAGANVLTF.

This chain connects TRBV6-1 to TRBJ1-5; the D gene is possibly TRBD1 (6 bases). In germline, CDR1 is MNHNS, CDR2 SASEGT. Deletions cut 1 base from V and 5 bases from J, with 18 bases between. The CDR3 is 17 residues long. CDR3 in DNA: TGTGCCAGCAGTGAAGGCATGGTGGGGGGCGGGGATCAGCCCCAGCATTTT. Amino acid sequence: CASSEGMVGGGDQPQHF.

This chain links TRBV7-2 with TRBJ2-5; TRBD2 matches at 10 bases. V dropped 5 bases and J dropped 0; count of bases not matched to a gene: 6. The CDR3 contains 16 residues. Looked up from germline, CDR1 is SGHTA and CDR2 is FQGNSA. The chain's CDR3 is CASSVTSGVYQETQYF. As DNA, the CDR3 is TGTGCCAGCAGCGTAACTAGCGGGGTGTACCAAGAGACCCAGTACTTC.